At least ten counts were recorded for the clone carrying this T cell receptor (beta chain). Its antigen is still unknown. The TCRbeta library incorporated unique molecular identifiers. TCRdb re-called the PCR reads with MiXCR, one entry per CDR3 protein. The sample contains approximately 300,000 distinct CDR3 sequences, roughly a tenth of which appear only once. This record belongs to a study of T-cell reconstitution after alpha-beta-depleted transplantation in children. Study observations and caveats: Day-60 TCRbeta diversity that was high in some patients was derived from surviving recipient T cells and thymic progenitors. Counts and diversity of T cells one year after transplant came mostly from newly produced T cells. Several hundred expanded graft clones reportedly supplied alpha-beta T cells about two months after transplant.

In germline, CDR1 is MNHEY, CDR2 SVGAGI. The CDR3 sequence is 16 residues long. The V end was cut by 2 bases, the J end by 6 bases, with 18 bases between. The chain uses TRBV6-5 and TRBJ2-3, with D tentatively TRBD2 (6 bases). The input for sequencing was PBMCs, taken before TCRalphabeta/CD19-depleted stem cell transplant. This sequence was found in a boy under two years old with acute myeloid leukemia, due to receive a stem cell transplant. The CDR3 DNA reads as TGTGCCAGCAGTTACATCCCTGCAGGGAGGAATGATACGCAGTATTTT. Residues: CASSYIPAGRNDTQYF.